The 8 T cell receptor beta chains reported below all come from one sample, sequenced in a study of CD8+ T cells in alopecia areata. Specified treatment: oral pan-JAK inhibitor, 5-10 mg twice daily. Sequencing relied on a cDNA template that was reverse transcribed from extracted RNA. Assay used: immunoSEQ multiplex PCR; TCRdb lists only in-frame clones, some missing. This table holds 65,000 to 75,000 clones, 29% found once. The source was CD8+ T cells sorted from blood, collected at week 4, from a patient treated with tofacitinib. These receptors were taken from a human donor with alopecia areata.

This chain uses TRBV6-5 with TRBJ1-1; D possibly corresponds to TRBD1 (5 bases). CDR1 MNHEY and CDR2 SVGAGI come from the germline V gene. V lost 4 bases, J lost 1 base, and 10 bases lay in between. CDR3 size: 14 residues. The CDR3 DNA reads as TGTGCCAGCAGTTTACAGGCCACGAACACTGAAGCTTTCTTT. This codes for CASSLQATNTEAFF.

This sequence joins TRBV15 and TRBJ1-4; D gene uncertain. The CDR3 has 18 residues. The V end was cut by 3 bases, the J end by 4 bases, with 21 bases between. CDR1 is LNHNV, CDR2 YYDKDF, per germline (reference sequence). This chain's CDR3 is CATSSDHLVDRGNEKLFF. For the CDR3, the DNA is TGTGCCACCAGCAGCGATCACCTTGTGGACCGGGGTAATGAAAAACTGTTTTTT.

This clone was seen a few times. This chain uses TRBV27 with TRBJ1-3, with D uncertain. The CDR3 spans 13 residues. The germline V and J ends were trimmed by 7 bases and 3 bases, with 10 bases remaining between them. Germline CDR1 is MNHEY and CDR2 is SMNVEV (reference sequence). The CDR3 region is CASKRVYGNTIYF. The CDR3 coding sequence is TGTGCCAGCAAGAGGGTTTATGGAAACACCATATATTTT.

V gene TRBV29-1 combines with J gene TRBJ2-3, with 11 bases fitting TRBD2. There are 17 residues in the CDR3. Germline V gives CDR1 SQVTM, CDR2 ANQGSEA. The V and J ends lost 4 bases and 0 bases, in that order; junction bases with no gene match: 9. The CDR3 reads CSVVGAGTSGSTDTQYF. CDR3 in DNA: TGCAGCGTTGTAGGGGCCGGGACTAGCGGAAGCACAGATACGCAGTATTTT.

This clone was picked up a small number of times. The V call is TRBV15, the J call TRBJ1-2; 9 bases line up with TRBD1. Germline trimming cut 8 bases from V and 2 bases from J; bases unmatched to any gene: 3. Germline assignment: CDR1 LNHNV and CDR2 YYDKDF (reference sequence). This CDR3 is 13 amino acids long. Here the CDR3 DNA reads TGTGCCACCGCGACAGGGGGGAACTATGGCTACACCTTC. Amino acids: CATATGGNYGYTF. The variable domain in full, completed from reference TRBV15 and TRBJ1-2, reads DAMVIQNPRYQVTQFGKPVTLSCSQTLNHNVMYWYQQKSSQAPKLLFHYYDKDFNNEADTPDNFQSRRPNTSFCFLDIRSPGLGDTAMYLCATATGGNYGYTFGSGTRLTVV.

The chain recombines TRBV25-1 with TRBJ1-1; no definite D call. CDR1 and CDR2 (germline): MGHDK, SYGVNS. This CDR3 has 11 residues. V was trimmed by 8 bases and J by 7 bases, leaving 11 bases between them. The CDR3 is CASRMGGEAFF. The CDR3 bases are TGTGCCAGCCGGATGGGCGGTGAAGCTTTCTTT.

This clone was observed a few times. J is TRBJ2-1 and V is TRBV7-9; D gene uncertain. V gave up 5 bases and J gave up 7 bases, with 6 bases separating them. Per the germline V gene, CDR1 is SEHNR and CDR2 is FQNEAQ (reference sequence). This CDR3 contains 11 residues. CDR3 in DNA: TGTGCCAGCAGCCTGGGGAATGAGCAGTTCTTC. Translation gives CASSLGNEQFF.

V usage is TRBV29-1 and J usage is TRBJ2-7; 8 bases map to TRBD1. Germline CDR1 is SQVTM and CDR2 is ANQGSEA. Trimming cost V 1 base and J 1 base; bases outside gene matches: 6. The CDR3 sequence is 15 residues long. The CDR3 is CSVEGKQGESYEQYF. The CDR3 nucleotides read TGCAGCGTTGAAGGTAAACAGGGGGAGTCCTACGAGCAGTACTTC.